One T cell receptor (beta chain) is described in this entry. The data originate from a study of blood T cell repertoires in COVID-19. Overall study context: The samples span acute and convalescent COVID-19 from the United States, Italy and Spain. Sample material is recorded as cDNA or gDNA derived from T cells, B-cell-depleted T cells, or PBMCs.

Per the study methods: Using reference gene primer amplification, nucleated cell counts were estimated. The method was immunoSEQ multiplex PCR; TCRdb's version includes in-frame clones alone and lacks a portion of them. V, J and clone size are taken as reported in that table, and D and trimming were inferred from the DNA itself. The table includes tens of thousands of clones, around 90% detected once. J gave up 2 bases and V 6 bases, and 5 bases lay outside the gene matches. CDR1 SNHLY and CDR2 FYNNEI come from the germline V gene. The length of the CDR3 is 15 residues. Material for sequencing was peripheral blood. This rearrangement joins TRBV2 to TRBJ2-2; 8 bases agree with TRBD2. This receptor was taken from a human donor in a cohort sampled during active COVID-19. CDR3 in amino acids: CASRTSGGNTGELFF. The CDR3 DNA follows: TGTGCCAGCAGGACGAGCGGGGGAAACACCGGGGAGCTGTTTTTT.